This T cell receptor beta chain was identified in a study of T cell repertoires and HLA-DP antigens. Only in-frame clones appear in the TCRdb table, and some are missing; sequencing was by immunoSEQ multiplex PCR. This table has around 110,000 clones, 85% to 95% appearing once. A remark on this clone: Its antigen is not identified.

V gave up 5 bases and J gave up 8 bases; unmatched junction bases: 15. Germline V gene lookup returns CDR1 SEHNR and CDR2 FQNEAQ (reference sequence). This CDR3 has 17 amino acids. Sequencing was carried out using CD4+ T cells from PBMCs. The rearrangement joins TRBV7-9 to TRBJ2-1; 10 bases align to TRBD2. This receptor was obtained from a woman in her late teens or twenties in good health and CMV-seronegative. The CDR3 spells CASSRTAGLAVGHEQFF. The CDR3 DNA is TGTGCCAGCAGCAGGACAGCTGGACTAGCGGTGGGCCATGAGCAGTTCTTC.